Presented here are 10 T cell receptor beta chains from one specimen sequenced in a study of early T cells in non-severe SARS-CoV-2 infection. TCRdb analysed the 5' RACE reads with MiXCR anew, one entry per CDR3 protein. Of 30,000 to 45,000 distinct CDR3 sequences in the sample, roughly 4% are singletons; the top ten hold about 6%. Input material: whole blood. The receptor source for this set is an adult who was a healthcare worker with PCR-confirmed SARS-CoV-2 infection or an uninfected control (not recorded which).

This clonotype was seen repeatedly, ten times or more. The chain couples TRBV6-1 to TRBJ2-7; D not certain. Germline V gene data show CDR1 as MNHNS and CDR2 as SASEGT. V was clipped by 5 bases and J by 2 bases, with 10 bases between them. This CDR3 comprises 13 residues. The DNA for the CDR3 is TGTGCCAGCAGTCATATGACCGCCTACGAGCAGTACTTC. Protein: CASSHMTAYEQYF.

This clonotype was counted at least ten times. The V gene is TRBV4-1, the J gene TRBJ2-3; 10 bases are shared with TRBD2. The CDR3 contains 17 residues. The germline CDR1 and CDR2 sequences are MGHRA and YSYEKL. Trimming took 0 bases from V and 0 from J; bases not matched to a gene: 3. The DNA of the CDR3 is TGCGCCAGCAGCCAAGATGGGACTAGCGCTAGCACAGATACGCAGTATTTT. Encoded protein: CASSQDGTSASTDTQYF.

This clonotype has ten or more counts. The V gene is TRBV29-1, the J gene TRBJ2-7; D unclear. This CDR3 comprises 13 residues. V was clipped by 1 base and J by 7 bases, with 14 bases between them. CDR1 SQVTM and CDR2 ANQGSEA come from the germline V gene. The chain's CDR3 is CSVEGHHRREQYF. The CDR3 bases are TGCAGCGTTGAAGGGCACCACCGGCGGGAGCAGTACTTC.

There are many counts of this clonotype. This CDR3 reads CSVGHMNTEAFF. DNA of the CDR3: TGCAGCGTCGGGCACATGAACACTGAAGCTTTCTTT. The chain carries TRBV29-1 and TRBJ1-1; D not resolved. Trimming stripped 6 bases from V and 0 bases from J, with 8 bases between. The V gene's germline CDR1 is SQVTM and CDR2 ANQGSEA. CDR3 length equals 12 residues.

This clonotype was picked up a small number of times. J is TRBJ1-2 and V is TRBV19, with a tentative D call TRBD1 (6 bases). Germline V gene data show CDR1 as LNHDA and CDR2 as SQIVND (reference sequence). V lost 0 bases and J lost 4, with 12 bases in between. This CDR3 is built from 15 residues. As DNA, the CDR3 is TGTGCCAGTAGTATAGATTATGGCAGGGGCTATGGCTACACCTTC. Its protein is CASSIDYGRGYGYTF.

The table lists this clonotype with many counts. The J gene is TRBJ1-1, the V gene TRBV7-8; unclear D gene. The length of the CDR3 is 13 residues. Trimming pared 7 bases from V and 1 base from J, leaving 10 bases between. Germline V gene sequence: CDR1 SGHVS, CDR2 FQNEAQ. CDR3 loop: CASTLGTNTEAFF. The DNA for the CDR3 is TGTGCCAGCACCCTAGGTACGAACACTGAAGCTTTCTTT.

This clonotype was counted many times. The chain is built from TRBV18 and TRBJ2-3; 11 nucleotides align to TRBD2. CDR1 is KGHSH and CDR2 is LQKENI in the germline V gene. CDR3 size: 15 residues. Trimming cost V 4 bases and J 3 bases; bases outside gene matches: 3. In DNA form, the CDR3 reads TGTGCCAGCTCACTAGGGACTAGCGGTACAGATACGCAGTATTTT. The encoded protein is CASSLGTSGTDTQYF.

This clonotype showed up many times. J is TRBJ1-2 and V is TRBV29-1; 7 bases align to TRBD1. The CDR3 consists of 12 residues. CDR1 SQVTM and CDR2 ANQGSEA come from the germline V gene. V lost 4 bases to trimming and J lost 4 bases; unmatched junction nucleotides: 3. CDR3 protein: CSVGGQSYGYTF. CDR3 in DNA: TGCAGCGTTGGGGGACAGAGCTATGGCTACACCTTC.

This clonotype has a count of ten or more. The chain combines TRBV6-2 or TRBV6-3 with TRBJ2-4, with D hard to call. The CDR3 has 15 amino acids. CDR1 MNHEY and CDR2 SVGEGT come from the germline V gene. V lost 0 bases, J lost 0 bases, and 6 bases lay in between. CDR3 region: CASSYSDVAKNIQYF. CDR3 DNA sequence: TGTGCCAGCAGTTACTCGGACGTAGCCAAAAACATTCAGTACTTC.

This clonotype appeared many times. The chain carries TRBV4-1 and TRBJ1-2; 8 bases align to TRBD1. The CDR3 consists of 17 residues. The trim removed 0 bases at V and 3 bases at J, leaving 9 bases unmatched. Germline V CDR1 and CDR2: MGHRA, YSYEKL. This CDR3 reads CASSQDWDRKVYYGYTF. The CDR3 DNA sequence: TGCGCCAGCAGCCAAGATTGGGACAGGAAAGTTTACTATGGCTACACCTTC.